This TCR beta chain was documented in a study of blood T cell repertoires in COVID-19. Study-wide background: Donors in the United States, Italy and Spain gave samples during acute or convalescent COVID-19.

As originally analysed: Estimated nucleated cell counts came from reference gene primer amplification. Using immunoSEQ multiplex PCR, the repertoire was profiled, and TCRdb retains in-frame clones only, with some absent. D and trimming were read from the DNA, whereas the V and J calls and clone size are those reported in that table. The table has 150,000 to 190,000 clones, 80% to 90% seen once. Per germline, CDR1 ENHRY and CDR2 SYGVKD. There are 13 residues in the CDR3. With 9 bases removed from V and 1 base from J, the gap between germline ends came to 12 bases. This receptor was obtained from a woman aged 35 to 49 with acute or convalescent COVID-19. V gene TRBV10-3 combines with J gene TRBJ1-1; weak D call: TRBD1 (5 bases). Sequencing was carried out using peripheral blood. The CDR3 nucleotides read TGTGCCATGACAGACAGACAGAACACTGAAGCTTTCTTT. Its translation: CAMTDRQNTEAFF.